A selection of T cell receptor beta chains follows, all from one sample in a study of OX40 agonist ivuxolimab in advanced cancers. Profiling relied on immunoSEQ multiplex PCR, and the TCRdb table lists in-frame clones only, not all of them. The profile shows more than 45,000 clones, about 81% of them singletons. The sample here was CD4+ or CD8+ T cells sorted from blood, taken in a trial of the OX40 agonist ivuxolimab. The receptors shown here come from an adult with an advanced solid tumor such as melanoma, head and neck, liver or kidney cancer. The CDR3 runs from the conserved cysteine through the conserved F or W. The D gene is left open where the match is weak. Rows may omit the clone size; those that give it use once, few, many or a size class.

d_gene | abundance | j_gene | v_gene | CDR3aa | CDR3nt
NA | NA | TRBJ2-7 | TRBV19 | CASGRSYEQYF | TGTGCCAGTGGACGCTCCTACGAGCAGTACTTC
NA | NA | TRBJ1-2 | TRBV5-4 | CASSRTLDPNYGYTF | TGTGCCAGCAGCCGGACGCTTGATCCTAACTATGGCTACACCTTC
TRBD2 | NA | TRBJ2-7 | TRBV19 | CASSIVGLARYEQYF | TGTGCCAGTAGTATAGTTGGACTAGCGCGATACGAGCAGTACTTC
NA | few | TRBJ2-1 | TRBV7-2 | CASSSRSGWISDNEQFF | TGTGCCAGCAGCTCCCGGTCGGGGTGGATTTCGGACAATGAGCAGTTCTTC
TRBD1 | NA | TRBJ1-1 | TRBV5-4 | CASSFRTGNTEAFF | TGTGCCAGCAGCTTTAGGACAGGGAACACTGAAGCTTTCTTT
NA | once | TRBJ2-4 | TRBV28 | CASSPTGLKNIQYF | TGTGCCAGCAGCCCCACCGGGCTCAAAAACATTCAGTACTTC
TRBD2 | NA | TRBJ2-3 | TRBV14 | CASSRSPLSGRGTDTQYF | TGTGCCAGCAGCCGGTCCCCCCTTAGCGGGAGAGGCACAGATACGCAGTATTTT
NA | NA | TRBJ2-3 | TRBV5-1 | CASSLVGTDTQYF | TGCGCCAGCAGCTTGGTAGGCACAGATACGCAGTATTTT
NA | NA | TRBJ2-7 | TRBV18 | CASSPQGEYEQYF | TGTGCCAGCTCACCACAAGGGGAATACGAGCAGTACTTC
NA | NA | TRBJ2-2 | TRBV11-1 | CASSYETPGTSPVGELFF | TGTGCCAGCAGCTACGAAACCCCCGGGACCTCACCCGTCGGGGAGCTGTTTTTT